This TCR beta chain was found in a study of shared clonotypes between healthy human individuals. The germline gives CDR1 SGHNT, CDR2 YYREEE (reference sequence). This CDR3 comprises 15 residues. V lost 6 bases and J lost 8; bases outside the gene matches: 8. Profiled with immunoSEQ multiplex PCR; TCRdb holds only in-frame clones, not every one. The data contain some 630,000 clones, roughly 96% of them singletons. CD45RO-negative, CCR7-selected cells formed the naive CD8 fraction, which excluded terminally differentiated effector memory CD45RA+ cells. The sample taken for sequencing was naive CD8+ T cells sorted from blood. The chain employs TRBV5-4 and TRBJ2-1; 13 bases are shared with TRBD2. The origin of this receptor is a young woman in good health. This CDR3 is CASNLLAGGVDEQFF. CDR3 DNA sequence: TGTGCCAGCAACCTACTAGCGGGAGGGGTCGATGAGCAGTTCTTC. Drawing the rest from reference TRBV5-4 and TRBJ2-1, the complete variable domain is ETGVTQSPTHLIKTRGQQVTLRCSSQSGHNTVSWYQQALGQGPQFIFQYYREEENGRGNFPPRFSGLQFPNYSSELNVNALELDDSALYLCASNLLAGGVDEQFFGPGTRLTVL.